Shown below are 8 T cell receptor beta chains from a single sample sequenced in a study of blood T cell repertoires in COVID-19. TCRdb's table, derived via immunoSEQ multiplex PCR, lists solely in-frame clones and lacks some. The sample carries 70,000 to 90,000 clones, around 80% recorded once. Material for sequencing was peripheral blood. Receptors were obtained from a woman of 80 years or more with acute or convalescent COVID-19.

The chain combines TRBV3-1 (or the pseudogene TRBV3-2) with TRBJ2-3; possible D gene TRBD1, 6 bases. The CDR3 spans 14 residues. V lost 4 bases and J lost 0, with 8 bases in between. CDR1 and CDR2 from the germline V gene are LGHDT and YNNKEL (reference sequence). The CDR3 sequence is CASSPGQSTDTQYF. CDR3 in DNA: TGTGCCAGCAGCCCTGGACAGAGCACAGATACGCAGTATTTT.

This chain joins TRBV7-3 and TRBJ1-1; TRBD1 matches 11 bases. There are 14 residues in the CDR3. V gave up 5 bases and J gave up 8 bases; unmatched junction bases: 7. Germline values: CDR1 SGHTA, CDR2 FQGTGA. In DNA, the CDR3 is TGTGCCAGCAGCCCAGGGACAGGGGGGCTCGAAGCTTTCTTT. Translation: CASSPGTGGLEAFF.

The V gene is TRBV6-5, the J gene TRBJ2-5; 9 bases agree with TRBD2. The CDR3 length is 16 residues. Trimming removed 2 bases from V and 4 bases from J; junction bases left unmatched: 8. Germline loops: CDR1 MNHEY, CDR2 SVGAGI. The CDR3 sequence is CASSYGRAGGGETQYF. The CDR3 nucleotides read TGTGCCAGCAGTTACGGGCGAGCGGGGGGAGGAGAGACCCAGTACTTC.

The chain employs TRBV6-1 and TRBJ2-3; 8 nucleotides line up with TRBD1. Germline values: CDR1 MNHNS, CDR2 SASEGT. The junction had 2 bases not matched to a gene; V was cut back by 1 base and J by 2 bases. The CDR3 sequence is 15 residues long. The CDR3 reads CASSEGQGFTDTQYF. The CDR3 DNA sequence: TGTGCCAGCAGTGAAGGACAGGGGTTCACAGATACGCAGTATTTT.

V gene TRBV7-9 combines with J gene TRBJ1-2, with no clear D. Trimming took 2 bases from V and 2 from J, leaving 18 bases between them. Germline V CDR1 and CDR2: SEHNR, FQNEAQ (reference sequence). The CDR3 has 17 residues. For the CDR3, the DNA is TGTGCCAGCAGCTTAAGTTGGGAACCCACGGGGAACTATGGCTACACCTTC. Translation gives CASSLSWEPTGNYGYTF.

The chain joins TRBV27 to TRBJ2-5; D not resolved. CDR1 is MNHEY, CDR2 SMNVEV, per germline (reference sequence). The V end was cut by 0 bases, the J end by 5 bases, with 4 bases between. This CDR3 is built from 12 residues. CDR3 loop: CASSLSGETQYF. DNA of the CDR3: TGTGCCAGCAGTTTATCTGGCGAGACCCAGTACTTC.

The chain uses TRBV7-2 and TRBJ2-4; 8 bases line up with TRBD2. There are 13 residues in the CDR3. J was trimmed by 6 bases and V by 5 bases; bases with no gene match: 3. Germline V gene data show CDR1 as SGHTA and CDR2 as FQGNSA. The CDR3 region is CASSPGGVNIQYF. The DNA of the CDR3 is TGTGCCAGCAGCCCGGGAGGGGTAAACATTCAGTACTTC.

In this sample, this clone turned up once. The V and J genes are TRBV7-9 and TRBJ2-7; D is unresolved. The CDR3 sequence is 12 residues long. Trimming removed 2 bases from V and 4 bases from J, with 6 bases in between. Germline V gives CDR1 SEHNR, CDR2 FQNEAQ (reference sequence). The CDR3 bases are TGTGCCAGCAGCTTACAGGCATACGAGCAGTACTTC. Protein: CASSLQAYEQYF.